The 18 T cell receptor beta chains below come from one sample, sequenced in a study of blood T cell repertoires in COVID-19. The assay was immunoSEQ multiplex PCR, and TCRdb's table has in-frame clones only and misses some. The sample contains 150,000 or so clones, 86% of which appear only once. Sequences were obtained from peripheral blood. These receptors were taken from a man aged 50 to 60 with active or convalescent COVID-19.

The rearrangement links TRBV7-2 to TRBJ2-3, with D perhaps matching TRBD1 (7 bases). The V end was cut by 4 bases, the J end by 2 bases, with 13 bases between. Germline CDR1 SGHTA, CDR2 FQGNSA. CDR3 length equals 15 residues. In nucleotides, the CDR3 is TGTGCCAGCAGCTGGGGGGACAGACTCACAGATACGCAGTATTTT. Translating gives CASSWGDRLTDTQYF.

The chain links TRBV5-1 to TRBJ2-3; 9 bases match TRBD2. CDR1 and CDR2 (germline): SGHRS, YFSETQ. V shed 7 bases, J shed 0 bases, and the junction held 6 bases outside the gene matches. The CDR3 extends over 15 amino acids. The CDR3 sequence: CASGGRGVSTDTQYF. CDR3 in DNA: TGCGCCAGCGGCGGGAGGGGGGTGAGCACAGATACGCAGTATTTT.

The genes are TRBV28 and TRBJ2-4, with D possibly TRBD1 on 6 matching bases. Germline-derived CDR1 and CDR2 are MDHEN and SYDVKM. The CDR3 consists of 12 residues. V lost 3 bases, J lost 7 bases, and 7 bases lay in between. Here the CDR3 reads CASSFQGNIQYF. The CDR3 DNA follows: TGTGCCAGCAGTTTTCAGGGGAACATTCAGTACTTC.

This clone was found a few times. The CDR3 DNA reads as TGCAGCGTTGACGGGCGGGGGGGATCCTCCTACAATGAGCAGTTCTTC. Protein: CSVDGRGGSSYNEQFF. J is TRBJ2-1 and V is TRBV29-1, with 9 bases that match TRBD2. Trimming removed 3 bases from V and 0 bases from J; junction bases left unmatched: 6. Germline values: CDR1 SQVTM, CDR2 ANQGSEA. This CDR3 has 16 amino acids.

This clone was detected only once. This chain connects TRBV4-3 to TRBJ1-1; 7 bases are shared with TRBD1. This CDR3 contains 15 residues. Trimming cost V 4 bases and J 3 bases; bases outside gene matches: 8. Germline V gene data show CDR1 as LGHNA and CDR2 as YSLEER. As DNA, the CDR3 is TGCGCCAGCAGCCGAGGACAGGTAGGGGACACTGAAGCTTTCTTT. It translates to CASSRGQVGDTEAFF.

The chain is built from TRBV28 and TRBJ1-2; TRBD1 matches 7 bases. The CDR3 runs 15 residues. Germline V gene sequence: CDR1 MDHEN, CDR2 SYDVKM. V lost 2 bases and J lost 3; bases outside the gene matches: 6. Here the CDR3 DNA reads TGTGCCAGCAGTTTAGGGACAGCGATCTACTATGGCTACACCTTC. It encodes CASSLGTAIYYGYTF.

The V gene is TRBV7-9, the J gene TRBJ2-2, with TRBD2 matching 7 bases. Germline CDR1 SEHNR, CDR2 FQNEAQ (reference sequence). The CDR3 contains 14 residues. J was trimmed by 5 bases and V by 4 bases; bases with no gene match: 4. As DNA, the CDR3 is TGTGCCAGCAGCTCCAAAGCGGGGACCGGGGAGCTGTTTTTT. Amino acids: CASSSKAGTGELFF.

The chain couples TRBV9 to TRBJ1-3; weak D call: TRBD1 (6 bases). Between the trimmed V and J ends, which lost 0 bases and 0 bases, there was a span of 10 bases. Germline values: CDR1 SGDLS, CDR2 YYNGEE. The CDR3 has 16 residues. In DNA, the CDR3 is TGTGCCAGCAGCGTAGGGTTAGGGGGCTCTGGAAACACCATATATTTT. It translates to CASSVGLGGSGNTIYF.

The rearrangement uses TRBV7-9 and TRBJ2-6; 15 bases are a match to TRBD2. V shed 5 bases, J shed 2 bases, and the junction held 7 bases outside the gene matches. The CDR3 runs 19 residues. Per germline, CDR1 SEHNR and CDR2 FQNEAQ (reference sequence). The CDR3 spells CASSPRTSGGAAGANVLTF. The CDR3 nucleotides read TGTGCCAGCAGCCCCCGGACTAGCGGGGGGGCAGCTGGGGCCAACGTCCTGACTTTC.

This rearrangement joins TRBV3-1 (or the pseudogene TRBV3-2) to TRBJ2-7; TRBD1 agrees at 10 bases. V shed 1 base and J 3 bases; nucleotides not matched to a gene: 9. Germline CDR1 reads LGHDT; CDR2 reads YNNKEL (reference sequence). The CDR3 is made up of 17 amino acids. The CDR3 is CASSQGADRGLFYEQYF. CDR3 nucleotides: TGTGCCAGCAGCCAAGGAGCCGACAGGGGGCTTTTCTACGAGCAGTACTTC.

The chain uses TRBV4-2 and TRBJ2-1, with TRBD2 identical over 8 bases. The germline gives CDR1 LGHNA, CDR2 YNFKEQ. The CDR3 consists of 16 residues. After removal of 0 bases from V and 6 bases from J, the junction contained 7 bases not matched to a gene. CDR3 sequence: CASSQDGAGGANEQFF. The CDR3 coding sequence is TGTGCCAGCAGCCAAGATGGGGCGGGGGGAGCCAATGAGCAGTTCTTC.

The chain carries TRBV7-6 and TRBJ2-1; a weak D match, TRBD1 (6 bases). The CDR3 has 15 residues. Germline CDR1 SGHVS, CDR2 FNYEAQ. The V end lost 1 base, the J end lost 4 bases, and 11 bases lay between the germline ends. The CDR3 bases are TGTGCCAGCAGCTTAGGAGCAGGGGAGTACAATGAGCAGTTCTTC. It specifies CASSLGAGEYNEQFF. Supplemented by reference TRBV7-6 and TRBJ2-1, the full variable domain reads GAGVSQSPRYKVTKRGQDVALRCDPISGHVSLYWYRQALGQGPEFLTYFNYEAQQDKSGLPNDRFSAERPEGSISTLTIQRTEQRDSAMYRCASSLGAGEYNEQFFGPGTRLTVL.

This chain links TRBV6-5 with TRBJ1-5; TRBD1 aligns across 10 bases. V shed 6 bases and J 3 bases; nucleotides not matched to a gene: 5. CDR3 length: 15 amino acids. Germline CDR1 and CDR2: MNHEY and SVGAGI. CDR3 loop: CASSPTGGFNQPQHF. CDR3 bases: TGTGCCAGCAGCCCGACAGGGGGCTTCAATCAGCCCCAGCATTTT.

The rearrangement uses TRBV11-1 and TRBJ2-1; 10 positions match TRBD1. The CDR3 sequence is 15 residues long. CDR1 is SGHAT, CDR2 FQDESV, per germline (reference sequence). Losses at the gene ends were 6 bases for V and 4 bases for J; bases not matched to a gene: 6. Here the CDR3 DNA reads TGTGCCAGCAGGATCCCGGGACAGGGGTACAATGAGCAGTTCTTC. This translates into CASRIPGQGYNEQFF.

This clone was seen more than once but under ten times. The chain uses TRBV6-2 or TRBV6-3 and TRBJ1-1; 8 positions agree with TRBD1. CDR1 and CDR2 from the germline V gene are MNHEY and SVGEGT. With 5 bases clipped from V and 4 bases from J, the junction kept 12 bases outside the gene matches. CDR3 length: 16 amino acids. The CDR3 sequence: CASSLRTGFQFTEAFF. CDR3 in DNA: TGTGCCAGCAGTCTCCGGACAGGGTTTCAGTTCACTGAAGCTTTCTTT.

The chain links TRBV14 to TRBJ1-5; TRBD1 might be the D (5 bases). Trimming pared 2 bases from V and 3 bases from J, leaving 20 bases between. This CDR3 comprises 18 residues. Germline V gives CDR1 SGHDN, CDR2 FVKESK. The CDR3 reads CASSQWVGTATPNQPQHF. In DNA form, the CDR3 reads TGTGCCAGCAGCCAATGGGTAGGGACTGCCACCCCCAATCAGCCCCAGCATTTT.

The gene calls are TRBV6-5 and TRBJ1-6; tentative D call: TRBD1 (5 bases). Trimming stripped 6 bases from V and 8 bases from J, with 14 bases between. This CDR3 region has 14 residues. Per the germline V gene, CDR1 is MNHEY and CDR2 is SVGAGI. The CDR3 DNA reads TGTGCCAGCAGCCAGGGAAATCTCTATTCACCCCTCCACTTT. It specifies CASSQGNLYSPLHF.

The chain joins TRBV4-1 to TRBJ2-3; 9 bases map to TRBD1. Germline CDR1 MGHRA, CDR2 YSYEKL. The CDR3 spans 15 residues. V lost 2 bases to trimming and J lost 5 bases; unmatched junction nucleotides: 5. CDR3 residues: CASSQINRGQDTQYF. CDR3 sequence (DNA): TGCGCCAGCAGCCAAATTAACAGGGGGCAAGATACGCAGTATTTT.